The 15 T cell receptor beta chains given below trace back to one sample, sequenced in a study of blood T cell repertoires in COVID-19. Some clones are missing from TCRdb's copy, which holds only in-frame ones; the method was immunoSEQ multiplex PCR. The sample lists 130,000 or so clones, 70% to 85% occurring once. Sequences were obtained from peripheral blood. The receptors originated from a woman older than 75 with acute or convalescent COVID-19.

This clone was seen a single time. This sequence joins TRBV10-3 and TRBJ1-1, with TRBD1 matching 9 bases. This CDR3 has 16 amino acids. The germline CDR1 and CDR2 sequences are ENHRY and SYGVKD. V dropped 5 bases and J dropped 4; count of bases not matched to a gene: 11. The CDR3 here is CAISYGQGRGSTEAFF. CDR3 nucleotides: TGTGCCATCAGTTACGGACAGGGGCGTGGGAGCACTGAAGCTTTCTTT.

The CDR3 nucleotides are TGTGCCATCAGTGAGCCGACAGGGGGTCGTGGAGAGCAGTACTTC. Translation: CAISEPTGGRGEQYF. The J gene is TRBJ2-7, the V gene TRBV10-3, with TRBD1 matching over 9 bases. This CDR3 comprises 15 residues. Germline CDR1 and CDR2: ENHRY and SYGVKD. The J segment lost 7 bases and the V segment lost 2 bases, leaving 9 bases of the junction unmatched.

The chain recombines TRBV5-1 with TRBJ1-3; TRBD1 matches at 8 bases. The length of the CDR3 is 14 residues. V shed 4 bases, J shed 4 bases, and the junction held 4 bases outside the gene matches. Germline V gene lookup returns CDR1 SGHRS and CDR2 YFSETQ. CDR3 residues: CASSPGGTGNTIYF. CDR3 DNA: TGCGCCAGCAGCCCAGGGGGCACGGGAAACACCATATATTTT.

In its sample, this clone was seen once. The gene calls are TRBV6-5 and TRBJ1-3; 7 positions match TRBD1. The germline gives CDR1 MNHEY, CDR2 SVGAGI. After removal of 1 base from V and 5 bases from J, the junction contained 5 bases not matched to a gene. CDR3 length: 15 amino acids. The CDR3 DNA is TGTGCCAGCAGTTACTACTACAGGGGACGAAACACCATATATTTT. Residues: CASSYYYRGRNTIYF.

This clone has more than one count but fewer than ten. The chain joins TRBV2 to TRBJ2-7; 11 nucleotides agree with TRBD2. The V gene's germline CDR1 is SNHLY and CDR2 FYNNEI. The CDR3 spans 15 residues. J was trimmed by 4 bases and V by 6 bases; bases with no gene match: 8. CDR3 sequence: CASSVTSGRKYEQYF. As DNA, the CDR3 is TGTGCCAGCAGCGTAACTAGCGGGAGAAAGTACGAGCAGTACTTC.

The V and J genes are TRBV19 and TRBJ2-7; D ambiguous. The CDR3 runs 12 residues. The germline V gene encodes CDR1 LNHDA and CDR2 SQIVND (reference sequence). V lost 3 bases, J lost 1 base, and 4 bases lay in between. In nucleotides, the CDR3 is TGTGCCAGTAGTATCCAATCCTACGAGCAGTACTTC. Amino acids: CASSIQSYEQYF.

The chain carries TRBV5-1 and TRBJ2-6; 7 bases agree with TRBD1. Losses at the gene ends were 4 bases for V and 0 bases for J; bases not matched to a gene: 7. The CDR3 is 17 residues long. In germline, CDR1 is SGHRS, CDR2 YFSETQ. CDR3 region: CASSASTGYSGANVLTF. In DNA, the CDR3 is TGCGCCAGCAGCGCCTCGACAGGGTACTCTGGGGCCAACGTCCTGACTTTC.

A few counts support this clone. The chain joins TRBV19 to TRBJ2-7; D is possibly TRBD2 (6 bases). Germline V gene data show CDR1 as LNHDA and CDR2 as SQIVND (reference sequence). This CDR3 spans 16 amino acids. V lost 5 bases, J lost 5 bases, and 22 bases lay in between. The CDR3 DNA is TGTGCCAGTAGTCCCCGGGGGACGGGGGTGAGAAACGAGCAGTACTTC. The encoded protein is CASSPRGTGVRNEQYF.

This clone was picked up one time. The chain recombines TRBV7-2 with TRBJ2-7; TRBD2 aligns across 9 bases. CDR3 length: 15 amino acids. CDR1 and CDR2 from the germline V gene are SGHTA and FQGNSA. V was pared by 2 bases and J by 5 bases, with 7 bases of the junction left unmatched. The CDR3 DNA is TGTGCCAGCAGCTTATCAACTAGCGGGTTCAACGAGCAGTACTTC. Residues: CASSLSTSGFNEQYF.

This chain connects TRBV6-6 to TRBJ2-5; maybe TRBD1 (5 bases). The germline V and J ends were trimmed by 5 bases and 5 bases, with 9 bases remaining between them. Germline V gives CDR1 MNHNY, CDR2 SVGAGI (reference sequence). The CDR3 contains 12 residues. CDR3 amino acids: CASSRGGETQYF. The CDR3 coding sequence is TGTGCCAGCAGTAGGGGTGGGGAGACCCAGTACTTC.

J is TRBJ1-5 and V is TRBV7-9; a possible D gene is TRBD1 (6 bases). Per germline, CDR1 SEHNR and CDR2 FQNEAQ (reference sequence). The V and J ends lost 3 bases and 4 bases respectively, with 10 bases between them. CDR3 length equals 14 residues. For the CDR3, the DNA is TGTGCCAGCAGCTTCGAGGGGGGGAATCAGCCCCAGCATTTT. Protein sequence: CASSFEGGNQPQHF.

This clone was detected only once. This chain uses TRBV7-9 with TRBJ1-2; TRBD1 aligns across 11 bases. Germline-derived CDR1 and CDR2 are SEHNR and FQNEAQ (reference sequence). The CDR3 sequence is 16 residues long. V gave up 4 bases and J gave up 4 bases; unmatched junction bases: 8. This CDR3 reads CASSSGTGGSRYGYTF. Here the CDR3 DNA reads TGTGCCAGCAGCTCCGGGACAGGGGGTTCCCGCTATGGCTACACCTTC.

The rearrangement joins TRBV9 to TRBJ2-5; 9 nucleotides align to TRBD2. Trimming cost V 3 bases and J 3 bases; bases outside gene matches: 0. The CDR3 totals 13 residues. The germline gives CDR1 SGDLS, CDR2 YYNGEE. CDR3 sequence (DNA): TGTGCCAGCAGCGGACTAGCGGAAGAGACCCAGTACTTC. Amino acid sequence: CASSGLAEETQYF.

This chain connects TRBV7-9 to TRBJ2-3; unclear D gene. CDR1 is SEHNR, CDR2 FQNEAQ, per germline (reference sequence). V dropped 1 base and J dropped 2 bases, with 7 bases sitting between them. This CDR3 has 14 amino acids. CDR3 residues: CASSLVESTDTQYF. Written as DNA, the CDR3 is TGTGCCAGCAGCTTAGTAGAATCCACAGATACGCAGTATTTT.

The chain links TRBV12-3 or TRBV12-4 to TRBJ2-5, with D unclear. CDR3 length: 13 residues. Trimming stripped 3 bases from V and 4 bases from J, with 9 bases between. CDR3 loop: CASSLSLVETQYF. The CDR3 nucleotides are TGTGCCAGCAGTTTGTCTCTCGTAGAGACCCAGTACTTC.